The clone carrying this T cell receptor (beta chain) has ten or more counts. The trim removed 4 bases at V and 2 bases at J, leaving 4 bases unmatched. In germline, CDR1 is DFQATT, CDR2 SNEGSKA (reference sequence). The CDR3 has 14 residues. The sample is drawn from a study of blood T cells in healthy people across ages. For the second PCR, which ran for about 7 to 11 cycles, a sample-barcoded 5' primer and a J-beta primer mix were used. MiXCR was run by TCRdb on the 5' RACE reads, yielding one entry per CDR3 protein. Of about 680,000 distinct CDR3 sequences listed, 45% to 50% are singletons. The sequencing input was blood. V usage is TRBV20-1 and J usage is TRBJ2-7; 11 nucleotides align to TRBD2. The origin of this receptor is a woman in her sixties in good health. CDR3 in amino acids: CSAKTSGVTYEQYF. CDR3 DNA: TGCAGTGCTAAGACTAGCGGGGTCACCTACGAGCAGTACTTC.